A single sample gave rise to the 14 T cell receptor beta chains below, sequenced in a study of OX40 agonist ivuxolimab in advanced cancers. The table came from immunoSEQ multiplex PCR; TCRdb's copy has only in-frame clones and leaves some out. The data show more than 20,000 clones, around 82% seen once. The material was CD4+ or CD8+ T cells sorted from blood, obtained in a trial of the OX40 agonist ivuxolimab. These receptors were obtained from an adult with an advanced solid tumor such as melanoma, head and neck, liver or kidney cancer.

The chain couples TRBV7-9 to TRBJ1-5; D perhaps matches TRBD1 (5 bases). The germline gives CDR1 SEHNR, CDR2 FQNEAQ (reference sequence). This CDR3 is built from 14 residues. V dropped 5 bases and J dropped 3 bases, with 11 bases sitting between them. CDR3 sequence: CASSPGGDNQPQHF. The CDR3 nucleotides read TGTGCCAGCAGCCCTGGGGGGGACAATCAGCCCCAGCATTTT.

CDR3 amino acids: CASSRPDRGGNTIYF. Here the CDR3 DNA reads TGTGCCAGCAGCCGCCCTGACAGGGGTGGAAACACCATATATTTT. The V and J genes are TRBV6-1 and TRBJ1-3, with 8 nucleotides matching TRBD1. The V segment lost 6 bases and the J segment 3 bases; nucleotides outside the gene matches: 7. Per germline, CDR1 MNHNS and CDR2 SASEGT. The CDR3 totals 15 residues.

By frequency in the sample, this clone is medium-sized. The chain has TRBV15 and TRBJ1-5; weak D call: TRBD1 (6 bases). CDR3 length: 16 residues. In germline, CDR1 is LNHNV, CDR2 YYDKDF (reference sequence). V was cut by 3 bases and J by 3 bases, with 15 bases left in between. The DNA for the CDR3 is TGTGCCACCAGCAGCTTGGACACAGGGATCAATCAGCCCCAGCATTTT. This encodes CATSSLDTGINQPQHF.

The chain uses TRBV6-1 and TRBJ1-4; 7 nucleotides align to TRBD1. The V segment lost 6 bases and the J segment 5 bases; nucleotides outside the gene matches: 9. CDR3 length: 15 amino acids. CDR1 is MNHNS, CDR2 SASEGT, per germline. The chain's CDR3 is CASRGRQGGNEKLFF. In nucleotides, the CDR3 is TGTGCCAGCAGAGGGAGACAGGGAGGGAATGAAAAACTGTTTTTT.

This clone showed up just a few times. The V gene is TRBV5-1, the J gene TRBJ1-1; TRBD1 aligns across 8 bases. CDR1 SGHRS and CDR2 YFSETQ come from the germline V gene. V shed 4 bases, J shed 4 bases, and the junction held 0 bases outside the gene matches. CDR3 size: 12 residues. The CDR3 loop reads CASSTGGTEAFF. Written as DNA, the CDR3 is TGCGCCAGCAGCACAGGGGGCACTGAAGCTTTCTTT.

This clone was detected only a few times. This chain links TRBV4-2 with TRBJ2-7; the D call may be TRBD1 or TRBD2 (6 bases each). This CDR3 is built from 14 residues. The V end was cut by 3 bases, the J end by 5 bases, with 14 bases between. Per germline, CDR1 LGHNA and CDR2 YNFKEQ. CDR3 bases: TGTGCCAGCAGCCACAGGGCAGGGGAGGACGAGCAGTACTTC. This translates into CASSHRAGEDEQYF.

This chain uses TRBV6-1 with TRBJ1-3; the D gene is possibly TRBD1 (5 bases). The CDR3 length is 12 residues. Between the trimmed V and J ends, which lost 11 bases and 6 bases, there was a span of 14 bases. Germline CDR1 reads MNHNS; CDR2 reads SASEGT. CDR3 in DNA: TGTGCCGCCCGACAGAAGACAAACACCATATATTTT. It yields the protein CAARQKTNTIYF.

The CDR3 protein is CASSPTPLSPLHF. The CDR3 DNA reads as TGTGCCAGCAGCCCCACCCCTCTCAGCCCCCTCCACTTT. The chain couples TRBV6-5 to TRBJ1-6, with D hard to call. With 6 bases removed from V and 13 bases from J, the gap between germline ends came to 16 bases. This CDR3 is built from 13 residues. Germline V CDR1 and CDR2: MNHEY, SVGAGI.

This clone came up once. The chain joins TRBV15 to TRBJ2-7; 11 nucleotides align to TRBD1. This CDR3 is built from 16 residues. Germline-derived CDR1 and CDR2 are LNHNV and YYDKDF (reference sequence). Trimming cost V 5 bases and J 3 bases; bases outside gene matches: 9. The DNA of the CDR3 is TGTGCCACCAGCCTATTTCCCGGGACAGGGGGCTACGAGCAGTACTTC. Protein sequence: CATSLFPGTGGYEQYF.

CDR3 residues: CASSLRLNQPQHF. CDR3 DNA sequence: TGCGCCAGCAGCTTGCGGTTAAATCAGCCCCAGCATTTT. J is TRBJ1-5 and V is TRBV5-1; D gene ambiguous. Trimming took off 1 base at V and 4 bases at J, with 6 bases between the two ends. Germline V gene lookup returns CDR1 SGHRS and CDR2 YFSETQ. The CDR3 has 13 residues. The full variable domain, completed using reference TRBV5-1 and TRBJ1-5, is KAGVTQTPRYLIKTRGQQVTLSCSPISGHRSVSWYQQTPGQGLQFLFEYFSETQRNKGNFPGRFSGRQFSNSRSEMNVSTLELGDSALYLCASSLRLNQPQHFGDGTRLSIL.

The genes are TRBV10-3 and TRBJ1-3; TRBD1 agrees at 11 bases. After removal of 5 bases from V and 2 bases from J, the junction contained 2 bases not matched to a gene. This CDR3 has 15 residues. Germline loops: CDR1 ENHRY, CDR2 SYGVKD. The CDR3 bases are TGTGCCATCAGTCCGGGACAGGGGGCTGGAAACACCATATATTTT. Protein sequence: CAISPGQGAGNTIYF.

In the case of this clone: With a much larger clone just one base away, this may be a read error. Other DNA sequences in this sample translate to the same CDR3. V usage is TRBV9 and J usage is TRBJ2-5; a weak D match, TRBD1 (6 bases). Germline values: CDR1 SGDLS, CDR2 YYNGEE. This CDR3 has 13 residues. Trimming took off 0 bases at V and 5 bases at J, with 8 bases between the two ends. The CDR3 DNA sequence: TGTGCCAGCAGCGTAGCCAGGGGCGAGACCCAGTACTTC. It specifies CASSVARGETQYF.

In this sample, this clone turned up a few times. V usage is TRBV5-6 and J usage is TRBJ1-1, with TRBD1 as a possible D gene (5 bases). The CDR3 length is 16 residues. V dropped 4 bases and J dropped 0 bases, with 16 bases sitting between them. CDR1 SGHDT and CDR2 YYEEEE come from the germline V gene. The CDR3 region is CASSPMTVPLNTEAFF. CDR3 DNA sequence: TGTGCCAGCAGCCCGATGACAGTACCATTGAACACTGAAGCTTTCTTT.

This clone was picked up one time. The chain carries TRBV5-1 and TRBJ1-3; TRBD1 agrees at 9 bases. The CDR3 length is 17 residues. J was trimmed by 6 bases and V by 4 bases; bases with no gene match: 14. CDR1 and CDR2 from the germline V gene are SGHRS and YFSETQ. This CDR3 is CASSPQGQGLWENTIYF. The CDR3 bases are TGCGCCAGCAGCCCCCAGGGACAGGGCCTCTGGGAAAACACCATATATTTT.